The TCR beta chain described here comes from a study of identical twins. The CDR3 extends over 17 amino acids. Trimming removed 0 bases at V and 0 bases at J, with 11 bases between. CDR1 is MGHRA, CDR2 YSYEKL, per germline. From the 5' RACE reads, TCRdb called clonotypes with MiXCR, one entry per CDR3 protein. The data contain under 900,000 distinct CDR3 sequences, approximately 13% of them singletons. This clonotype was found many times. Another study also made use of these data, one on yellow fever vaccine responses in identical twins.

The rearrangement links TRBV4-1 to TRBJ2-2, with D uncertain. The sequence was collected from a woman aged 18-29 years in good health. The sequenced sample consisted of PBMCs. The CDR3 loop reads CASSQEVRRTNTGELFF. Written as DNA, the CDR3 is TGCGCCAGCAGCCAAGAAGTAAGACGGACGAACACCGGGGAGCTGTTTTTT.